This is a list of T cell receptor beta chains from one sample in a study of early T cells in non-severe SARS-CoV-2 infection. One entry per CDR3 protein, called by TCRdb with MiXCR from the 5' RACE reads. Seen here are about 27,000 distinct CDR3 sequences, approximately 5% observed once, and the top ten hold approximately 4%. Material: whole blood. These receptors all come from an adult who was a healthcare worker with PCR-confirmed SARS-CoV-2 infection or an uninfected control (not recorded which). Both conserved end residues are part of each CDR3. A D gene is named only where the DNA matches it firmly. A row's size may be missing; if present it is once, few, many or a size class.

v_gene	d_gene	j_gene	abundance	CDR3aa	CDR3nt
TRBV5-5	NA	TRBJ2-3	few	CASSSDPGAGDTQYF	TGTGCCAGCAGCTCGGACCCGGGAGCCGGGGATACGCAGTATTTT
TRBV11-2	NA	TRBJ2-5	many	CASSSPQAGIQETQYF	TGTGCCAGCAGCTCACCCCAGGCGGGGATCCAAGAGACCCAGTACTTC
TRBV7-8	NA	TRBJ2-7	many	CASSLGQNSYEQYF	TGTGCCAGCAGCTTAGGACAGAACTCCTACGAGCAGTACTTC
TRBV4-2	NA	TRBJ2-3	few	CASSPRDNTDTQYF	TGTGCCAGCAGCCCCAGAGACAACACAGATACGCAGTATTTT
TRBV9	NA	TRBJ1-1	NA	CASSVKMNTEAFF	TGTGCCAGCAGCGTAAAGATGAACACTGAAGCTTTCTTT
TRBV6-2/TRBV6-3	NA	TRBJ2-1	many	CASSYLLGRAVGRQFF	TGTGCCAGCAGTTACTTGTTGGGCAGGGCCGTGGGCAGGCAGTTCTTC
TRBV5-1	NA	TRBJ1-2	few	CASSAGTANYGYTF	TGCGCCAGCAGCGCAGGTACGGCTAACTATGGCTACACCTTC
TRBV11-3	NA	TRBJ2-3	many	CASSLGPTTDTQYF	TGTGCCAGCAGCCTTGGACCCACCACAGATACGCAGTATTTT
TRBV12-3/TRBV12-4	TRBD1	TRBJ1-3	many	CASSLGDSSGNTIYF	TGTGCCAGCAGTTTAGGGGACAGCTCTGGAAACACCATATATTTT
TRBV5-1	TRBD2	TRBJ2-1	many	CASSLGTSGENDEQFF	TGCGCCAGCAGCTTGGGGACTAGCGGGGAGAATGATGAGCAGTTCTTC
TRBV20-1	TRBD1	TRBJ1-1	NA	CSASGQGESRDTEAFF	TGCAGTGCTTCTGGACAGGGTGAGAGTCGGGACACTGAAGCTTTCTTT
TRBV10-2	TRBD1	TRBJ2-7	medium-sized	CASSDPTPQGANVAYEQYF	TGCGCCAGCAGTGATCCCACGCCTCAGGGGGCTAATGTTGCCTACGAGCAGTACTTC
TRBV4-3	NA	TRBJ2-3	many	CASSQDLQYTDTQYF	TGCGCCAGCAGCCAAGATTTACAGTACACAGATACGCAGTATTTT
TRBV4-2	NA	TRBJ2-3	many	CASSQAGLTDTQYF	TGTGCCAGCAGCCAGGCGGGGCTCACAGATACGCAGTATTTT
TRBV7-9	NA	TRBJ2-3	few	CASSHRAGPDTQYF	TGTGCCAGCAGCCATCGTGCAGGCCCAGATACGCAGTATTTT
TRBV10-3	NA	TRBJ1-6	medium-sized	CAITDGGNSPLHF	TGTGCCATCACCGACGGAGGAAATTCACCCCTCCACTTT
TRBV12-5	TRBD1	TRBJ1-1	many	CASGLGRKQGPAFF	TGTGCTAGTGGTTTGGGACGAAAACAGGGGCCGGCTTTCTTT
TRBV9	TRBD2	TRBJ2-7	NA	CASSAETSGGTYEQYF	TGTGCCAGCAGCGCGGAGACTAGCGGGGGCACCTACGAGCAGTACTTC
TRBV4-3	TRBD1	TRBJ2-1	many	CASSKRHLQGDEQFF	TGCGCCAGCAGCAAACGTCACCTCCAGGGGGATGAGCAGTTCTTC
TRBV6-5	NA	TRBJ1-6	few	CASSSQGNSPLHF	TGTGCCAGCAGTTCGCAGGGGAATTCACCCCTCCACTTT